The rows below give T cell receptor beta chains drawn from one sample of a study of T cell responses to AZD1222 COVID-19 vaccine. TCRdb's table, derived via immunoSEQ multiplex PCR, lists solely in-frame clones and lacks some. The table records under 200,000 clones, 92% of them present only once. Sequenced material: peripheral blood, taken 28 days after the second AZD1222 dose. These receptor sequences come from an adult who received the AZD1222 COVID-19 vaccine. CDR3s include the opening cysteine and the closing phenylalanine or tryptophan. Some rows have no size entry. The others give once, few or many, or a class for an expanded clone.

j_call v_call clone_size cdr3_aa
TRBJ1-4 TRBV5-5 - CASSFRWGINEKLFF
TRBJ2-1 TRBV9 - CASSVRGGTSGRDYNEQFF
TRBJ1-2 TRBV5-1 - CASSPPGTRVRDGYTF
TRBJ2-3 TRBV4-1 - CASSLSGLNTDTQYF
TRBJ2-3 TRBV6-4 few CASSALSGTGADTQYF
TRBJ1-2 TRBV3-1/TRBV3-2 - CASSQETRALNYGYTF
TRBJ1-2 TRBV9 - CASSRIVRGLDYGYTF
TRBJ1-5 TRBV18 - CASSLFRTGEGSNQPQHF
TRBJ2-3 TRBV29-1 once CSVGGPTDTQYF
TRBJ1-1 TRBV4-2 - CASSPETGRSGSTEAFF
TRBJ1-1 TRBV5-1 - CASSVTGGTPEAFF
TRBJ2-5 TRBV4-2 once CASSQDTGVETQYF
TRBJ2-3 TRBV7-2 once CASSLGSRPWDTQYF
TRBJ1-5 TRBV20-1 - CSASTSGDSNQPQHF
TRBJ1-1 TRBV27 once CASSRGTEGRAFF
TRBJ1-4 TRBV5-1 - CASSLAPGQASTNEKLFF
TRBJ2-7 TRBV28 - CASSLPPGQGAHEQYF
TRBJ2-2 TRBV6-4 - CASSDRNTGELFF
TRBJ2-6 TRBV19 - CASSPTGLGANVLTF
TRBJ2-1 TRBV9 - CASSVGSGLASNEQFF
TRBJ2-3 TRBV18 - CASSPLSTGGVTDTQYF
TRBJ1-2 TRBV13 - CASSLKGTGYGYTF
TRBJ1-6 TRBV6-2/TRBV6-3 - CASSPEGNSPLHF
TRBJ1-1 TRBV6-6 - CASSYRVEGNTEAFF